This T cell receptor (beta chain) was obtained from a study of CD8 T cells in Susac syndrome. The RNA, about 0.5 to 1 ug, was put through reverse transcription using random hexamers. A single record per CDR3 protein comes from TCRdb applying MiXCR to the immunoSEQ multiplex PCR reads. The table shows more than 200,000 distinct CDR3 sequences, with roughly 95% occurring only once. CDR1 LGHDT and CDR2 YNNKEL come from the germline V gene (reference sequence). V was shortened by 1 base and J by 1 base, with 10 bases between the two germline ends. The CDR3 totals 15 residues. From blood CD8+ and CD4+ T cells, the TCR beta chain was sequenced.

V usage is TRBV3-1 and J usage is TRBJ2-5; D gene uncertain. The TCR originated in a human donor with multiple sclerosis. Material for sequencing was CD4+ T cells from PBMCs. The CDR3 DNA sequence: TGTGCCAGCAGCCAAGCTTCGGTACTCCAAGAGACCCAGTACTTC. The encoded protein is CASSQASVLQETQYF.